Following are 5 T cell receptor beta chains from one sample sequenced in a study of control samples from healthy donors and cancer patients. Using immunoSEQ multiplex PCR, the repertoire was profiled, and TCRdb retains in-frame clones only, with some absent. Seen here are approximately 27,000 clones, 70% to 90% observed once, and the top ten hold 6.5% to 7%. Sequencing was carried out using PBMCs. These receptors all come from a woman aged 55-69 years with head and neck cancer.

The chain has TRBV24-1 and TRBJ2-2, with 8 bases aligning to TRBD2. The V segment lost 1 base and the J segment 0 bases; nucleotides outside the gene matches: 0. CDR3 length equals 16 residues. Per the germline V gene, CDR1 is KGHDR and CDR2 is SFDVKD. The CDR3 DNA reads TGTGCCACCAGTGATTTAGCGGGGGCGAACACCGGGGAGCTGTTTTTT. This sequence encodes CATSDLAGANTGELFF.

The chain employs TRBV7-6 and TRBJ2-2, with 9 bases matching TRBD2. The V gene's germline CDR1 is SGHVS and CDR2 FNYEAQ. Trimming removed 5 bases from V and 5 bases from J; junction bases left unmatched: 9. This CDR3 contains 16 residues. The CDR3 sequence: CASSALLAGETGELFF. CDR3 DNA sequence: TGTGCCAGCAGCGCCCTATTAGCGGGGGAGACCGGGGAGCTGTTTTTT.

This clone was recorded only once. The rearrangement links TRBV19 to TRBJ1-4; 9 bases match TRBD1. CDR1 and CDR2 (germline): LNHDA, SQIVND (reference sequence). The CDR3 has 14 residues. V shed 7 bases and J 7 bases; nucleotides not matched to a gene: 7. The CDR3 reads CASTLGQGGEKLFF. The CDR3 DNA reads as TGTGCCAGTACCCTGGGACAGGGAGGTGAAAAACTGTTTTTT.

This clone was observed a handful of times. The V gene is TRBV6-2 or TRBV6-3, the J gene TRBJ1-2, with D perhaps TRBD1 (5 bases). This CDR3 is 15 amino acids long. Per germline, CDR1 MNHEY and CDR2 SVGEGT. V gave up 4 bases and J gave up 6 bases, with 18 bases separating them. The CDR3 loop reads CASSSKVPGLDGYTF. CDR3 bases: TGTGCCAGCAGTTCCAAGGTACCGGGACTCGATGGCTACACCTTC.

The J gene is TRBJ2-7, the V gene TRBV13; 7 nucleotides line up with TRBD1. Per germline, CDR1 PRHDT and CDR2 FYEKMQ (reference sequence). With V trimmed by 5 bases and J by 0 bases, 7 bases remained unmatched. CDR3 size: 15 residues. For the CDR3, the DNA is TGTGCCAGCAGCATGCGACAGGGTCTCTCCTACGAGCAGTACTTC. Translated, it gives CASSMRQGLSYEQYF.